One T cell receptor (beta chain) is described in this entry. The data were taken from a study of blood T cell repertoires in COVID-19. Profiling relied on immunoSEQ multiplex PCR, and the TCRdb table lists in-frame clones only, not all of them. The data hold about 170,000 clones, with around 89% observed a single time. V trimming: 7 bases; J trimming: 1 base; junction bases outside the gene matches: 6. This CDR3 has 14 amino acids. The V gene's germline CDR1 is SQVTM and CDR2 ANQGSEA. The sequence derives from a man between 45 and 60 years old who had recovered from COVID-19. The specimen was peripheral blood. The chain carries TRBV29-1 and TRBJ2-1; 8 nucleotides align to TRBD2. CDR3 sequence (DNA): TGCAGCGCCCTCGGGGGGGAATCCTACAATGAGCAGTTCTTC. Its protein product is CSALGGESYNEQFF.